This TCR beta chain was found in a study of CD8+ T cells in alopecia areata (dated by TCRdb to the late 2010s). Describing the broader study: The treated patients, all with moderate-to-severe alopecia areata, were enrolled in an open-label pilot trial of oral tofacitinib given at 5 to 10 mg twice daily. Biopsies were taken from tofacitinib-treated patients at baseline and at 4 and 24 weeks of treatment, and a later scalp biopsy was taken in several of the tofacitinib-treated patients. In both human patients and the C3H/HeJ mouse model, the study applied high-throughput TCRbeta sequencing to look at T cell clonal expansion in alopecia areata. TCRbeta CDR3 regions were amplified by immunoSEQ multiplex PCR with 35 Vbeta forward and 13 Jbeta reverse primers. Patients received tofacitinib for 6 to 18 months and were then followed off drug for 6 months to check for delayed response and recurrence. For the treated patients, the SALT score, which quantifies what percentage of scalp surface area is affected, served as the measure of disease severity. RNA was extracted with the PAXgene miRNA kit for fixed scalp, the miRNeasy kit for PBMCs, and the RNeasy kit for mouse skin. Clonality in the scalp was compared among normal scalp (n=4), patchy alopecia areata scalp (n=8), and alopecia totalis/universalis scalp (n=8). Scalp tissue and sorted CD4+ and CD8+ peripheral blood T cells from patchy and totalis/universalis alopecia areata patients and from healthy controls were covered by human TCRbeta sequencing.

The intended sense of this specimen's time point label: around 28 days on oral tofacitinib. Explained via the paper, the treatment or condition label denotes: oral pan-JAK inhibitor, 5-10 mg twice daily. From alopecia areata patients, peripheral blood was collected along with lesional scalp punch biopsies. PBMCs were separated by density centrifugation and stained for CD3, CD4 and CD8, after which CD4+ and CD8+ T cells were sorted on a FACSAria. Libraries were prepared through the immunoSEQ multiplex PCR assay. For TCR sequencing, RNA was extracted from every sample and reverse transcribed into cDNA to serve as template. First-strand cDNA was synthesized using SuperScript III with a 2:1 mix of oligo-dT and random hexamers. A synthetic immune receptor repertoire was used to measure amplification bias, and any remaining bias was corrected computationally. Concerning the study's data processing: After raw reads were preprocessed to remove errors, the CDR3 was defined following IMGT conventions as running from the conserved cysteine to phenylalanine. Clonality was calculated as 1 minus Shannon entropy normalized by log2 of the number of productive unique TCRs. Whether scalp clones were CD4 or CD8 was inferred by matching scalp TCRbeta sequences against CD4 and CD8 repertoires sorted from blood. TCRdb re-hosts the immuneACCESS table, in-frame sequences only. Its copies lack some clones; in the studies checked, an unresolved V gene accounts for under half of them, and the cause for the rest is not known. The V and J calls and clone size are taken from that table; D and trimming were inferred from the DNA. This sample comprises some 110,000 clones, 58% of them detected only once. The top ten hold around 30% of the sample.

This clone has more than one count but fewer than ten. The antigen it recognizes is unknown. Base qualities are not provided; no much larger clone lies one nucleotide away. CDR1 and CDR2 (SEHNR, FQNEAQ) derive from the germline V gene (reference sequence). The CDR3 sequence holds 16 residues, the cysteine and phenylalanine included. The kept DNA is CDR3 alone, 48 bases in frame from the first base. V is reduced by 5 bases and J by 1 base, leaving a spacing of 17 bases between them. General findings and caveats noted by the study authors: With tofacitinib, both scalp clonality and the number of expanded CD8+ clones among the top 100 scalp clones went down significantly. Lesional scalp, especially in alopecia totalis/universalis, showed higher clonality and more expanded CD8+ clones than normal scalp, suggesting antigenic drive. Compared with mice, TCR sequences shared between patients were less clear, possibly partly because of HLA diversity across the patient population. Many expanded lesional clones were found to persist in scalp and blood during tofacitinib treatment, and relapse after treatment cessation may be partly explained by this persistence. Because the treated cohort was small and included a single nonresponder, larger studies are needed to assess links between baseline CD8+ expansion and response. Unlike mouse skin, which is dominated by gammadelta T cells, normal human skin has resident alphabeta T cells that are also sequenced, and this complicates analysis of the scalp TCR repertoire.

Sequenced here: CD8+ T cells sorted from blood, sampled at week 4, from a patient treated with tofacitinib. This clonotype was sampled from a human donor with alopecia areata. The V gene is TRBV7-9 and the J gene is TRBJ1-1; the D region possibly corresponds to TRBD1 (5 bases align). The DNA reads as follows: TGTGCCAGCAGCGCCCGAGGAGAGGGGACGAACACTGAAGCTTTCTTT. Its coded protein is CASSARGEGTNTEAFF.